The next 5 T cell receptor beta chains were all read from a single sample in a study of cytomegalovirus exposure and HLA in healthy donors. It was with 60 Vbeta and 13 Jbeta primers that the PCR ran. Here immunoSEQ multiplex PCR was the method, and the copy in TCRdb shows in-frame clones only, minus some. The table shows fewer than 120,000 clones, with about 80% occurring only once. The sequencing input was PBMCs. These receptors were taken from a man younger than 45 in good health and CMV-seropositive.

This rearrangement joins TRBV6-5 to TRBJ2-2; D is uncertain. The CDR3 totals 12 residues. V was pared by 7 bases and J by 6 bases, with 9 bases between. The V gene's germline CDR1 is MNHEY and CDR2 SVGAGI. Here the CDR3 reads CASKPRSGELFF. The DNA of the CDR3 is TGTGCCAGCAAACCCAGGTCCGGGGAGCTGTTTTTT.

This chain joins TRBV15 and TRBJ1-5; no definite D call. Trimming cost V 0 bases and J 9 bases, with 9 bases left between them. This CDR3 region has 13 residues. The V gene's germline CDR1 is LNHNV and CDR2 YYDKDF (reference sequence). For the CDR3, the DNA is TGTGCCACCAGCAGAGATACCGAGGGGCCCCAGCATTTT. It encodes CATSRDTEGPQHF.

This clone has just a few counts. The chain carries TRBV7-2 and TRBJ1-2; 8 bases are a match to TRBD1. V gave up 5 bases and J gave up 10 bases; unmatched junction bases: 9. In germline, CDR1 is SGHTA, CDR2 FQGNSA. CDR3 length: 13 residues. This CDR3 is CASSKVGQGNYTF. CDR3 sequence (DNA): TGTGCCAGCAGCAAAGTCGGACAGGGAAACTACACCTTC.

This rearrangement joins TRBV30 to TRBJ1-2, with a weak D call TRBD1 (6 bases). The CDR3 length is 12 residues. V was trimmed by 3 bases and J by 5 bases, leaving 10 bases between them. Germline CDR1 reads GTSNPN; CDR2 reads SVGIG (reference sequence). The chain's CDR3 is CAWSGQGYGYTF. The CDR3 DNA is TGTGCCTGGAGCGGCCAGGGGTATGGCTACACCTTC. The full variable domain, rest sourced from reference TRBV30 and TRBJ1-2, is SQTIHQWPATLVQPVGSPLSLECTVEGTSNPNLYWYRQAAGRGLQLLFYSVGIGQISSEVPQNLSASRPQDRQFILSSKKLLLSDSGFYLCAWSGQGYGYTFGSGTRLTVV.

This clone appeared a few times. The rearrangement links TRBV19 to TRBJ2-7, with a tentative D call TRBD1 (6 bases). V lost 4 bases and J 2 bases, leaving 18 bases between the germline ends. Germline V gene lookup returns CDR1 LNHDA and CDR2 SQIVND (reference sequence). This CDR3 is 16 amino acids long. This CDR3 reads CASSKAVTGIAYEQYF. CDR3 DNA: TGTGCCAGTAGTAAAGCCGTCACAGGGATCGCCTACGAGCAGTACTTC.